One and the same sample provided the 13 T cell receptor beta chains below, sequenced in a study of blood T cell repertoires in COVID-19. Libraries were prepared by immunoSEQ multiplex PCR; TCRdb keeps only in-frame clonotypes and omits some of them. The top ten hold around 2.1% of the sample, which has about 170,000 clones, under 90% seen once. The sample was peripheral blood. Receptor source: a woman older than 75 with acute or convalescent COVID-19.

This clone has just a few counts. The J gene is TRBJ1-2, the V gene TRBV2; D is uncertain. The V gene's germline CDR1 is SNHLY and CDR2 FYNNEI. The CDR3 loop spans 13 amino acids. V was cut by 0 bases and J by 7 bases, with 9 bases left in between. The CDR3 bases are TGTGCCAGCAGTGAAGCGGCGGACTTTGGCTACACCTTC. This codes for CASSEAADFGYTF.

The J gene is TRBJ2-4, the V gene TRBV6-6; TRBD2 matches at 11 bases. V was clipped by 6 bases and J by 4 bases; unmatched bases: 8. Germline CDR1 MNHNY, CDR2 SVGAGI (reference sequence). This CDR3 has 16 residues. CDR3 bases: TGTGCCAGCAGGCCGCCAATAGCGGGAGGGAAAAACATTCAGTACTTC. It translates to CASRPPIAGGKNIQYF.

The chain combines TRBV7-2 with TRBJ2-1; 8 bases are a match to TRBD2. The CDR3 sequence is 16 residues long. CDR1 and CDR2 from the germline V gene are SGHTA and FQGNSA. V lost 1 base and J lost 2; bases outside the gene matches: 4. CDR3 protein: CASSLGPLAAYNEQFF. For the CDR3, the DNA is TGTGCCAGCAGCTTAGGACCACTAGCGGCCTACAATGAGCAGTTCTTC.

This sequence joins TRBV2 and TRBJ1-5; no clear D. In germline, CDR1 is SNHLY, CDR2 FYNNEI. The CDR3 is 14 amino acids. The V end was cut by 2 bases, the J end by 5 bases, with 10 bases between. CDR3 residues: CASSELTSDQPQHF. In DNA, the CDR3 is TGTGCCAGCAGTGAATTGACTTCTGATCAGCCCCAGCATTTT.

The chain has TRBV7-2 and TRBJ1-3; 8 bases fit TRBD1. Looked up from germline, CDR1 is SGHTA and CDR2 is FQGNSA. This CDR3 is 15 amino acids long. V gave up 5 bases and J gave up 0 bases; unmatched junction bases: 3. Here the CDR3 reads CASSPTGVSGNTIYF. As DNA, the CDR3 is TGTGCCAGCAGCCCGACAGGGGTCTCTGGAAACACCATATATTTT.

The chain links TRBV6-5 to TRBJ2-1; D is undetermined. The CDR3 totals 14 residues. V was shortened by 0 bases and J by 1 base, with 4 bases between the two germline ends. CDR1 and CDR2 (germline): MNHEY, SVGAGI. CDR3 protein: CASSYSGSYNEQFF. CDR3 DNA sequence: TGTGCCAGCAGTTACTCCGGTTCCTACAATGAGCAGTTCTTC.

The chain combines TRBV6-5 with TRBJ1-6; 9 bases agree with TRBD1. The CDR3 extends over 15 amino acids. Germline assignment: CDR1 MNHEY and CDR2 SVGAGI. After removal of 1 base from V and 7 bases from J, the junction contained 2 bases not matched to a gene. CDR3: CASSYWDRDNSPLHF. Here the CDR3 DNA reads TGTGCCAGCAGTTACTGGGACAGGGACAATTCACCCCTCCACTTT.

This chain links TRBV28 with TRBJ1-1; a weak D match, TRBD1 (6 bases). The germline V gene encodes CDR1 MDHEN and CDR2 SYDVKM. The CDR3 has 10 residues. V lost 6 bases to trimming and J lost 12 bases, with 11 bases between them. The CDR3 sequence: CASRGGRPFF. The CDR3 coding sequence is TGTGCCAGCAGGGGGGGGCGACCTTTCTTT.

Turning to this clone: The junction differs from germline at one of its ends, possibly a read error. The CDR3, as DNA: TGTGCCAGCAAAGGGGTGAAGACTGAAGCTTTCTTT. Its protein is CASKGVKTEAFF. This sequence joins TRBV11-1 and TRBJ1-1; TRBD1 might be the D (5 bases). This CDR3 contains 12 residues. CDR1 is SGHAT, CDR2 FQDESV, per germline (reference sequence).

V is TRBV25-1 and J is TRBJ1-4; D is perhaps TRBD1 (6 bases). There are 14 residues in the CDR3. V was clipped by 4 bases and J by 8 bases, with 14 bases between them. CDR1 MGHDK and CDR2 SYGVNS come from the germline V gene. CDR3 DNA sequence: TGTGCCAGCAGTGGAAGGACAGTCGGAGAAAAACTGTTTTTT. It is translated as CASSGRTVGEKLFF.

In nucleotides, the CDR3 is TGTGCCAGCAGCTTGACCGGGACAGGGCAGGTTGAAGCTTTCTTT. Translating gives CASSLTGTGQVEAFF. J is TRBJ1-1 and V is TRBV5-4, with 9 bases lining up with TRBD1. CDR1 is SGHNT, CDR2 YYREEE, per germline (reference sequence). This CDR3 is 15 amino acids long. The ends lost 1 base at V and 7 bases at J; junction bases unmatched: 8.

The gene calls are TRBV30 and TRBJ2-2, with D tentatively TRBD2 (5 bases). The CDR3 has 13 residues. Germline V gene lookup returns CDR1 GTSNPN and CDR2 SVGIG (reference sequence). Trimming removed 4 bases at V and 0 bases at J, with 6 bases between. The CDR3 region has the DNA TGTGCCTGGAAGACTACGAACACCGGGGAGCTGTTTTTT. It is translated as CAWKTTNTGELFF.

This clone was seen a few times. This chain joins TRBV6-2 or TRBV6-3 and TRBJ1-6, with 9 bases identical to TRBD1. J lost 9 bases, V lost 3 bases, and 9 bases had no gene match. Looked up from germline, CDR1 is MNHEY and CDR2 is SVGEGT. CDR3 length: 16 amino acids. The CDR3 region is CASSYNPTGGSSPLHF. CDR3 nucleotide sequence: TGTGCCAGCAGTTATAATCCGACAGGGGGAAGTTCACCCCTCCACTTT.